This TCR beta chain was obtained from a study of OX40 agonist ivuxolimab in advanced cancers. Study in general: Dose-escalation cases comprised hepatocellular carcinoma, melanoma, renal cell or head and neck cancer. Earlier treatment with anti-PD-1, anti-PD-L1 or anti-CTLA-4 was permitted, and less than 50% had received some.

The data were produced by immunoSEQ multiplex PCR, yet TCRdb's version contains in-frame clones alone and is incomplete. The sample gives approximately 77,000 clones, approximately 92% of which show up once; 0.32% is in the top ten. Study outcomes and limitations: Relatively little clonal expansion, among the lowest observed, appeared in partial responders at 0.1-3.0 mg/kg. Low normalized T-cell clonal expansion was also seen in some nonresponders.

The CDR3 spans 13 residues. In germline, CDR1 is KGHSH, CDR2 LQKENI. V was shortened by 0 bases and J by 1 base, with 3 bases between the two germline ends. As concerns this clone: Its specificity is not known.

J is TRBJ2-5 and V is TRBV18, with D hard to call. The sequence derives from an adult with an advanced solid tumor such as melanoma, head and neck, liver or kidney cancer. The sample was CD4+ or CD8+ T cells sorted from blood, taken in a trial of the OX40 agonist ivuxolimab. For the CDR3, the DNA is TGTGCCAGCTCACCACCGAGCCAAGAGACCCAGTACTTC. It yields the protein CASSPPSQETQYF.